These 9 T cell receptor beta chains were sequenced from one sample in a study of blood T cell repertoires in COVID-19. Assay: immunoSEQ multiplex PCR; the TCRdb copy retains only in-frame clones and omits some. The table includes under 300,000 clones, around nine tenths detected once. Sequenced sample: PBMCs or T cells enriched from blood (not recorded which). The receptor source for this set is an older woman who had recovered from COVID-19.

The chain joins TRBV5-1 to TRBJ1-4; D perhaps matches TRBD1 (6 bases). Germline V gene data show CDR1 as SGHRS and CDR2 as YFSETQ. The CDR3 extends over 13 amino acids. With 3 bases removed from V and 12 bases from J, the gap between germline ends came to 15 bases. CDR3 nucleotide sequence: TGCGCCAGCAGCTGGGCGACAGGTCAGGAACTGTTTTTT. This translates into CASSWATGQELFF. The whole variable domain, remainder taken from reference TRBV5-1 and TRBJ1-4, is KAGVTQTPRYLIKTRGQQVTLSCSPISGHRSVSWYQQTPGQGLQFLFEYFSETQRNKGNFPGRFSGRQFSNSRSEMNVSTLELGDSALYLCASSWATGQELFFGSGTQLSVL.

The CDR3 loop reads CASSRIPGTGKGEQYF. The CDR3 region has the DNA TGCGCCAGCAGCCGTATCCCCGGGACAGGGAAGGGCGAGCAGTACTTC. The rearrangement uses TRBV4-1 and TRBJ2-7; TRBD1 agrees at 9 bases. The CDR3 is 16 amino acids. Trimming removed 4 bases from V and 6 bases from J; junction bases left unmatched: 13. Germline V gene sequence: CDR1 MGHRA, CDR2 YSYEKL.

V gene TRBV29-1 combines with J gene TRBJ2-3; 9 bases line up with TRBD1. The CDR3 contains 14 residues. The germline V gene encodes CDR1 SQVTM and CDR2 ANQGSEA. V was clipped by 4 bases and J by 2 bases; unmatched bases: 4. The DNA for the CDR3 is TGCAGCGTTGGGGACAGGGTAAACACAGATACGCAGTATTTT. Translating gives CSVGDRVNTDTQYF.

The gene calls are TRBV19 and TRBJ1-5; tentative D call: TRBD1 (6 bases). CDR3 length equals 13 residues. Trimming stripped 7 bases from V and 6 bases from J, with 13 bases between. Germline CDR1 LNHDA, CDR2 SQIVND (reference sequence). In nucleotides, the CDR3 is TGTGCCAGTACAGGGGTGATTGGTCAGCCCCAGCATTTT. The encoded protein is CASTGVIGQPQHF.

The CDR3: CASSSPGTGNEAFF. CDR3 in DNA: TGCGCCAGCAGCTCTCCCGGGACAGGCAATGAAGCTTTCTTT. This rearrangement joins TRBV5-1 to TRBJ1-1, with 8 bases that match TRBD1. This CDR3 is built from 14 residues. Per germline, CDR1 SGHRS and CDR2 YFSETQ. V shed 3 bases and J 7 bases; nucleotides not matched to a gene: 8.

This clone was observed a few times. The rearrangement joins TRBV11-1 to TRBJ2-2; TRBD2 is a possible D gene (6 bases). V shed 4 bases and J shed 2 bases, with 11 bases lying between them. Germline V gene sequence: CDR1 SGHAT, CDR2 FQDESV (reference sequence). This CDR3 has 15 amino acids. CDR3 bases: TGTGCCAGCAGCTCCGGAGGGCTTAACACCGGGGAGCTGTTTTTT. It codes for CASSSGGLNTGELFF.

This CDR3 is CASSYSTGTQPQHF. The CDR3 DNA is TGTGCCAGCAGTTACTCGACAGGGACTCAGCCCCAGCATTTT. J is TRBJ1-5 and V is TRBV6-5, with 7 bases aligning to TRBD1. Germline lookup yields CDR1 MNHEY and CDR2 SVGAGI. The CDR3 extends over 14 amino acids. After removal of 0 bases from V and 6 bases from J, the junction contained 2 bases not matched to a gene.

Details on this clone: The sample carries other DNA sequences with the same CDR3. This chain connects TRBV24-1 to TRBJ1-4; TRBD1 aligns across 9 bases. The junction had 6 bases not matched to a gene; V was cut back by 3 bases and J by 8 bases. This CDR3 is built from 15 residues. CDR1 KGHDR and CDR2 SFDVKD come from the germline V gene. CDR3 bases: TGTGCCACCAGTGATCCGGGACAGGGTGGGGAAAAACTGTTTTTT. Protein sequence: CATSDPGQGGEKLFF.

The chain combines TRBV7-9 with TRBJ2-1; TRBD2 agrees at 12 bases. This CDR3 has 15 residues. The junction had 3 bases not matched to a gene; V was cut back by 4 bases and J by 5 bases. The germline CDR1 and CDR2 sequences are SEHNR and FQNEAQ (reference sequence). The CDR3 DNA sequence: TGTGCCAGCAGCTCGACTAGCGGGGGACACAATGAGCAGTTCTTC. Protein: CASSSTSGGHNEQFF.